The rows below give T cell receptor beta chains drawn from one sample of a study of cytomegalovirus exposure and HLA in healthy donors. Assay: immunoSEQ multiplex PCR; the TCRdb copy retains only in-frame clones and omits some. The table lists tens of thousands of clones, 70% to 90% of them singletons, with 5.6% in the top ten. The sequencing input was PBMCs. These receptors originate from a woman between 18 and 29 years old in good health and CMV-seropositive. CDR3s include the opening cysteine and the closing phenylalanine or tryptophan. A D gene is named only where the DNA matches it firmly. Size tells how often a clone was seen (once, few, many) or the class of an expanded clone, and some rows leave it out.

clone_size j_call d_call v_call cdr3_nt cdr3_aa
. TRBJ2-3 TRBD1 TRBV7-9 TGTGCCAGCAGCGAGGGGACAGGGACGCAGTATTTT CASSEGTGTQYF
. TRBJ2-2 . TRBV6-5 TGTGCCAGCAGTTACCCCCTCACCGGGGAGCTGTTTTTT CASSYPLTGELFF
. TRBJ2-3 . TRBV5-1 TGCGCCAGCAGCTGGTCAGGGTGGGGCACAGATACGCAGTATTTT CASSWSGWGTDTQYF
few TRBJ2-3 . TRBV7-9 TGTGCCAGCAGCTCGAGGACATCGAGTGCAGATACGCAGTATTTT CASSSRTSSADTQYF
. TRBJ1-2 TRBD1 TRBV27 TGTGCCAGCAGTTTCCGACAGGGCGGCGGCTACACCTTC CASSFRQGGGYTF
. TRBJ1-2 . TRBV7-3 TGTGCCAGCAGCTCCCAACGGGGATATGGCTACACCTTC CASSSQRGYGYTF
few TRBJ2-7 . TRBV7-2 TGTGCCAGCAGCAGCTTTGAGCGGCCATACGAGCAGTACTTC CASSSFERPYEQYF
. TRBJ1-3 TRBD1 TRBV5-4 TGTGCCAGCAGCTTAACAGGGGAAGCAGGAAACACCATATATTTT CASSLTGEAGNTIYF
. TRBJ2-5 TRBD1 TRBV4-2 TGTGCCAGCAGTCGGACGACAGGGGTCGGAGAGACCCAGTACTTC CASSRTTGVGETQYF
. TRBJ2-5 TRBD2 TRBV9 TGTGCCAGCAGCGTAGCTGGTACGAGGACTAGCGGGGCCCAAGAGACCCAGTACTTC CASSVAGTRTSGAQETQYF
. TRBJ2-2 TRBD2 TRBV29-1 TGCAGCGTTGCCACAGGCGGGAGGGCCGGGGAGCTGTTTTTT CSVATGGRAGELFF
. TRBJ1-2 . TRBV27 TGTGCCAGCAGAGAGGGGGGGCATGGCTACACCTTC CASREGGHGYTF
. TRBJ1-1 . TRBV7-9 TGTGCCAGCAGCAAAGTACCGGGACACAACACTGAAGCTTTCTTT CASSKVPGHNTEAFF
. TRBJ2-7 . TRBV18 TGTGCCAGCTCACTGGGACTGCAGCCTGACGAGCAGTACTTC CASSLGLQPDEQYF
few TRBJ2-1 . TRBV6-5 TGTGCCAGCAGCACACAGGGGACTAGGGAGGCCCAGTTCTTC CASSTQGTREAQFF